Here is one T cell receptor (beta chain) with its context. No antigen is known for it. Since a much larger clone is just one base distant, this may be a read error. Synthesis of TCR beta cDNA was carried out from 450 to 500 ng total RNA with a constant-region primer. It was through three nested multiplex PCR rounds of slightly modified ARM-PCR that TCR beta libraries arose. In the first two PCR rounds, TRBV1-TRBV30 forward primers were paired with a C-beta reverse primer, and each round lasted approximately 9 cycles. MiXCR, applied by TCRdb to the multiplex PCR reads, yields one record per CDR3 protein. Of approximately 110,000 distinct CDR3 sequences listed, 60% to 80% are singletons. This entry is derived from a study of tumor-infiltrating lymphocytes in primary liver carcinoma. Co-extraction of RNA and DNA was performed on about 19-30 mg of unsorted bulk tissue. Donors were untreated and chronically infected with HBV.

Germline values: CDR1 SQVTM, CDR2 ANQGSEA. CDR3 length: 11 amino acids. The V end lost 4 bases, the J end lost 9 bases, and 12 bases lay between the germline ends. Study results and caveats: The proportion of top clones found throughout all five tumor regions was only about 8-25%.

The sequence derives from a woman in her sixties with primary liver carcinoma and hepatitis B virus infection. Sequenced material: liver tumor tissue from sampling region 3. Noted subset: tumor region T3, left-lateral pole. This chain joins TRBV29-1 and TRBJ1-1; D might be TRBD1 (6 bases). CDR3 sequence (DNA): TGCAGCGTTGGAGGGGGTTCTAAAGCTTTCTTT. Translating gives CSVGGGSKAFF. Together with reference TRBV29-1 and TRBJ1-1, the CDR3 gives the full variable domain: SAVISQKPSRDICQRGTSLTIQCQVDSQVTMMFWYRQQPGQSLTLIATANQGSEATYESGFVIDKFPISRPNLTFSTLTVSNMSPEDSSIYLCSVGGGSKAFFGQGTRLTVV.